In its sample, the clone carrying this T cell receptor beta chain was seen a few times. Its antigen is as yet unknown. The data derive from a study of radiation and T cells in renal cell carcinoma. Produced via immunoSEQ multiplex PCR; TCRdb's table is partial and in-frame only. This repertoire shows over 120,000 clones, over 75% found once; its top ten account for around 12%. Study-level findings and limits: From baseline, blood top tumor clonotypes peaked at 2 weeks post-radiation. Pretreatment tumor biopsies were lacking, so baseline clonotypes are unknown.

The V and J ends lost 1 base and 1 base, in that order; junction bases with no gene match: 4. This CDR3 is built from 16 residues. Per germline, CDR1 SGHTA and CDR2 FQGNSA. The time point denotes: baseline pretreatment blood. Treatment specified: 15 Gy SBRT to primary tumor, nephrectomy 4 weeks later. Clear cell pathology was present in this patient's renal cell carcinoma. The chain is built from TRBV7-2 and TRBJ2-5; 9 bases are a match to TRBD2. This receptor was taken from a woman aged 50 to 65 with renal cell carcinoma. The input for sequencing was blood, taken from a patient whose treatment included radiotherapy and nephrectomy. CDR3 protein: CASSLGGSGGQETQYF. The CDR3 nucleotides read TGTGCCAGCAGCTTAGGAGGTAGCGGGGGCCAAGAGACCCAGTACTTC.